This T cell receptor beta chain was sequenced in a study of T cells after posttransplantation cyclophosphamide. On this clone itself: Antigen specificity is unknown.

Overall study results and limits: Recipient CMV seropositivity and CMV reactivation strongly tracked TRB clonality. Donor CD8+ memory clones often dominated recipient blood repertoires at later times. TRB overlap between skin or GI tissue T cells and blood was limited.

Control samples came 1 year after myeloablative marrow transplants with methotrexate plus calcineurin inhibitor. Per the germline V gene, CDR1 is LGHNA and CDR2 is YNFKEQ. V was cut by 0 bases and J by 1 base, with 9 bases left in between. The CDR3 has 15 amino acids. The data were produced by immunoSEQ multiplex PCR, yet TCRdb's version contains in-frame clones alone and is incomplete. The data show about 21,000 clones, about 86% seen once. The rearrangement uses TRBV4-2 and TRBJ1-1, with TRBD1 as a possible D gene (6 bases). Sequencing was performed on PBMCs, taken 362 days after allogeneic stem cell transplant with calcineurin inhibitor and methotrexate. This clonotype was obtained from a female patient between 30 and 40 years old who received an allogeneic stem cell transplant from an unrelated donor, was CMV-positive, and had acute and chronic GVHD. Some of the T cells may derive from the graft donor. The CDR3 region is CASSQDTGTNTEAFF. DNA for the CDR3: TGTGCCAGCAGCCAAGATACAGGGACGAACACTGAAGCTTTCTTT.